This TCR beta chain was retrieved from a study of blood T cell repertoires in COVID-19 (dated by TCRdb to the early 2020s). Regarding the complete study: The collaborator samples originated in the United States, Italy and Spain and spanned the acute and convalescent phases of COVID-19. Samples were obtained from the ongoing ImmuneRACE study (first 160 participants) and from some 1,200 subjects provided by 6 global collaborators. The prospective study material was composed of cDNA or gDNA derived from T cells, B-cell-depleted T cells, or PBMCs. The sample metadata nearly always contained a de-identified subject ID, COVID-19 status, age in years and sex. The repertoires were made available in a free public database intended to serve as a resource for research on the immune response to SARS-CoV-2. Deeply sampled blood TCRbeta repertoires from subjects exposed to, actively infected with, or recovered from COVID-19 were included in the dataset. Where available, HLA class I and class II types were obtained from metadata supplied by the sample provider rather than from assay-based typing.

V lost 5 bases and J lost 4 bases, and the count of bases not matched to a germline gene is 5. The CDR3 has 15 amino acids, counting the end cysteine and phenylalanine. Only CDR3 DNA is held: 45 bases, read in frame from base 1. Per the germline V gene, SGHTA is the CDR1 and FQGTGA is the CDR2. One collaborating source in Seattle enrolled patients during active infection and followed them longitudinally through the course of disease. Whole blood was collected in K2EDTA tubes by collaborating institutions according to the institutions' own protocols. Collaborator samples were shipped for TCRbeta analysis as frozen whole blood, isolated PBMCs, or DNA extracted from either sample type. TCRbeta CDR3 regions were amplified from genomic DNA by means of the immunoSEQ Assay, a bias-controlled multiplex PCR. Per the authors' processing: Within the assay, amplification of reference gene primers was used to estimate how many nucleated cells each sample contained. Sequence reads were collapsed and filtered to measure the absolute abundance of every unique TCRbeta CDR3 rearrangement. For each sample, productive Simpson clonality was calculated as the square root of Simpson's diversity index over productive rearrangements. TCRdb obtained this table from immuneACCESS and retained in-frame rearrangements with V and J assigned. These tables miss some clones; where compared with another copy, unresolved V genes account for less than half of the shortfall, and the remainder is unexplained. The D gene and trimming were derived from the DNA, and the V and J assignments and clone size from that table. This sample is represented by under 400,000 clones; around 90% of them were singletons. 3.5% to 4% of the sample goes to the ten largest clones.

Turning to this clone: The antigen it recognizes is unknown. Base qualities are missing; no much larger clone stands one base away.

The paper as a whole reports these results and caveats: The quantity of clinical and demographic metadata differed by source and by participant and was supplied without curation.

The rearranged segments are TRBV7-3 and TRBJ2-3, and 11 bases in between align with TRBD2. Sample: peripheral blood. The sequence was collected from a woman in her fifties or sixties with COVID-19, enrolled during active disease. The DNA sequence is TGTGCCAGCAGCCATAGCGGGGGGGCCTCAGATACGCAGTATTTT. It encodes CASSHSGGASDTQYF.